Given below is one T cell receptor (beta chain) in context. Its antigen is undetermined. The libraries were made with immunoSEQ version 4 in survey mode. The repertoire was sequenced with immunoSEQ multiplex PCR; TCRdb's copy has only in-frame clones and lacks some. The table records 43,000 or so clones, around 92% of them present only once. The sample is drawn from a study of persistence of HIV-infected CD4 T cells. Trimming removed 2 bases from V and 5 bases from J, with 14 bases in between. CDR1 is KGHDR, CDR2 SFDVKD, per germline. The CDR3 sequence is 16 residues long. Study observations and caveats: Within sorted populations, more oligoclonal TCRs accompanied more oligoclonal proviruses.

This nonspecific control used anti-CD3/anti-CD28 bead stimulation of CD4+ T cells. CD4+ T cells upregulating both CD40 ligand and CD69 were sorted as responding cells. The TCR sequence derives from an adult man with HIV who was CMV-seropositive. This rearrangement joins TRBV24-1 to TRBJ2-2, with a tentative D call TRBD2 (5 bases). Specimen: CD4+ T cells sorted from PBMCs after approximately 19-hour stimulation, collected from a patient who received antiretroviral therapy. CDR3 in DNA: TGTGCCACCAGTGATTCCTCGCGGAGGCTTACCGGGGAGCTGTTTTTT. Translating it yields CATSDSSRRLTGELFF.